This paragraph reports one T cell receptor beta chain. The data belong to a study of blood T cell repertoires in COVID-19. Across the study: PBMCs, B-cell-depleted T cells, or T cells were the source of the cDNA or gDNA that made up the material.

CDR1 MNHEY and CDR2 SVGAGI come from the germline V gene. Trimming took off 7 bases at V and 3 bases at J, with 10 bases between the two ends. This CDR3 has 12 amino acids. Original processing methods: Estimation of nucleated cell counts relied on the amplification of reference gene primers. Some clones are missing from TCRdb's copy, which holds only in-frame ones; the method was immunoSEQ multiplex PCR. That table furnishes V, J and clone size, whereas the DNA furnished D and trimming. The profile shows more than 150,000 clones, roughly four fifths of them singletons. The clonotype was recovered from a human donor in a cohort sampled during active COVID-19. V usage is TRBV6-5 and J usage is TRBJ2-7, with D maybe TRBD2 (6 bases). Sequenced material: peripheral blood. DNA for the CDR3: TGTGCCAGCAACTTCGGGAGCTACGAGCAGTACTTC. This encodes CASNFGSYEQYF.